Each of the 29 T cell receptor beta chains below was sequenced from the same sample in a study of blood T cell repertoires in COVID-19. Here immunoSEQ multiplex PCR was the method, and the copy in TCRdb shows in-frame clones only, minus some. The data contain approximately 300,000 clones, around 87% of them singletons. The sequencing input was peripheral blood. These receptors originate from a woman between 40 and 50 years old with COVID-19, enrolled during active disease.

V is TRBV5-5 and J is TRBJ1-1; D unclear. The CDR3 contains 15 residues. V lost 4 bases and J lost 1, with 14 bases in between. Germline V lookup: CDR1 SGHKS, CDR2 YYEKEE (reference sequence). CDR3 nucleotides: TGTGCCAGCAGCCGCCTAGCGACGGGGAACACTGAAGCTTTCTTT. This gives the protein CASSRLATGNTEAFF.

V gene TRBV27 combines with J gene TRBJ2-6, with 7 bases fitting TRBD1. The germline CDR1 and CDR2 sequences are MNHEY and SMNVEV (reference sequence). V lost 8 bases, J lost 0 bases, and 10 bases stayed unmatched. CDR3 length: 17 amino acids. CDR3 nucleotides: TGTGCCAGCCTCCGGACAGGAATTGTCTCTGGGGCCAACGTCCTGACTTTC. It yields the protein CASLRTGIVSGANVLTF.

The chain employs TRBV11-2 and TRBJ1-1; D gene ambiguous. The germline V gene has CDR1 SGHAT and CDR2 FQNNGV. The CDR3 spans 16 residues. The V end lost 4 bases, the J end lost 3 bases, and 18 bases lay between the germline ends. The CDR3 DNA reads TGTGCCAGCAGCTCCTCAATACGGTCCGCCGACACTGAAGCTTTCTTT. Translation gives CASSSSIRSADTEAFF.

As regards this clone: A read error may produce the germline difference seen at one junction end. This CDR3 reads CASSYSAAGAGAF. In DNA form, the CDR3 reads TGTGCCAGCAGTTACTCCGCCGCAGGGGCCGGTGCCTTC. The V and J genes are TRBV6-2 or TRBV6-3 and TRBJ2-7; D may be TRBD1 (6 bases). Germline lookup yields CDR1 MNHEY and CDR2 SVGEGT. The CDR3 runs 13 residues.

The V call is TRBV20-1, the J call TRBJ2-1; 14 bases align to TRBD2. Germline V lookup: CDR1 DFQATT, CDR2 SNEGSKA (reference sequence). V lost 3 bases and J lost 9; bases outside the gene matches: 10. The CDR3 is 16 amino acids. The CDR3 DNA is TGCAGTGCTAGTCGACTAGCGGGGGGGGTTGTAGGTGAGCAGTTCTTC. It is translated as CSASRLAGGVVGEQFF.

This chain uses TRBV12-2 with TRBJ1-2; the table's D call of TRBD1 was not tested on the DNA. TRBV12-2 is tagged as a pseudogene. This CDR3 spans 16 amino acids. CDR3 sequence reads: CASRLGGDRGSTGYTF. The CDR3, as DNA: TGTGCAAGTCGCTTAGGGGGGGACAGGGGTAGTACTGGCTACACCTTC.

The chain carries TRBV19 and TRBJ1-6; 7 bases agree with TRBD1. Trimming removed 8 bases from V and 5 bases from J; junction bases left unmatched: 9. CDR1 LNHDA and CDR2 SQIVND come from the germline V gene (reference sequence). The CDR3 consists of 15 residues. The CDR3 DNA reads TGTGCCAGTCAAACCGGGACAGCCGATAATTCACCCCTCCACTTT. Amino acid sequence: CASQTGTADNSPLHF.

This rearrangement joins TRBV7-9 to TRBJ2-1; 16 positions agree with TRBD2. The CDR3 runs to 19 residues. Trimming cost V 8 bases and J 2 bases; bases outside gene matches: 12. Germline CDR1 and CDR2: SEHNR and FQNEAQ (reference sequence). CDR3: CASQTRQGTSGRAYNEQFF. Here the CDR3 DNA reads TGTGCCAGCCAGACCCGACAGGGGACTAGCGGGAGGGCCTACAATGAGCAGTTCTTC.

The V call is TRBV18, the J call TRBJ2-1; 10 positions agree with TRBD2. The germline V gene encodes CDR1 KGHSH and CDR2 LQKENI. The CDR3 covers 16 residues. V lost 6 bases, J lost 9 bases, and 14 bases stayed unmatched. The CDR3 sequence is CASSPQRLAGELEQFF. CDR3 bases: TGTGCCAGCTCCCCCCAAAGGCTAGCGGGAGAACTTGAGCAGTTCTTC. The full variable domain, in which reference TRBV18 and TRBJ2-1 provide the parts outside the CDR3, is NAGVMQNPRHLVRRRGQEARLRCSPMKGHSHVYWYRQLPEEGLKFMVYLQKENIIDESGMPKERFSAEFPKEGPSILRIQQVVRGDSAAYFCASSPQRLAGELEQFFGPGTRLTVL.

The chain is built from TRBV10-3 and TRBJ2-2, with TRBD2 matching 11 bases. CDR1 is ENHRY and CDR2 is SYGVKD in the germline V gene. This CDR3 comprises 14 residues. The junction had 1 base not matched to a gene; V was cut back by 4 bases and J by 6 bases. The CDR3 DNA is TGTGCCATCAGTGTACTAGCGGGGGCCGGGGAGCTGTTTTTT. Translating it yields CAISVLAGAGELFF.

The CDR3 is CASQLPSGGGAYGYTF. CDR3 nucleotides: TGTGCCAGCCAATTACCAAGTGGGGGAGGGGCCTATGGCTACACCTTC. The chain recombines TRBV28 with TRBJ1-2; D might be TRBD1 (5 bases). From germline, CDR1 is MDHEN and CDR2 SYDVKM. With 8 bases removed from V and 4 bases from J, the gap between germline ends came to 23 bases. The CDR3 runs 16 residues.

As DNA, the CDR3 is TGTGCCAGCAGTTCTGACAGGGGGCAGAATCAGCCCCAGCATTTT. Encoded protein: CASSSDRGQNQPQHF. The V gene is TRBV6-5, the J gene TRBJ1-5; TRBD1 matches 10 bases. V was clipped by 4 bases and J by 4 bases; unmatched bases: 4. In germline, CDR1 is MNHEY, CDR2 SVGAGI. The CDR3 sequence is 15 residues long.

This rearrangement joins TRBV5-5 to TRBJ2-7; D gene ambiguous. The CDR3 has 15 amino acids. Germline values: CDR1 SGHKS, CDR2 YYEKEE (reference sequence). The V end was cut by 1 base, the J end by 3 bases, with 14 bases between. CDR3: CASSLFGPEIYEQYF. The CDR3 nucleotides are TGTGCCAGCAGCTTGTTCGGTCCCGAAATCTACGAGCAGTACTTC.

The chain carries TRBV3-1 (or the pseudogene TRBV3-2) and TRBJ1-2; D unresolved. Per the germline V gene, CDR1 is LGHDT and CDR2 is YNNKEL (reference sequence). V was shortened by 0 bases and J by 2 bases, with 7 bases between the two germline ends. This CDR3 comprises 14 residues. CDR3 loop: CASSQDRGNYGYTF. The DNA for the CDR3 is TGTGCCAGCAGCCAAGACCGAGGGAACTATGGCTACACCTTC.

The chain carries TRBV28 and TRBJ1-2; tentative D call: TRBD1 (5 bases). The CDR3 is made up of 14 amino acids. The germline V and J ends were trimmed by 1 base and 4 bases, with 10 bases remaining between them. Germline CDR1 MDHEN, CDR2 SYDVKM. The CDR3 bases are TGTGCCAGCAGTTTATCGCAGGGTTTCTATGGCTACACCTTC. Its protein is CASSLSQGFYGYTF.

The J gene is TRBJ2-1, the V gene TRBV7-9; 9 nucleotides agree with TRBD1. The CDR3 is made up of 15 amino acids. With V trimmed by 2 bases and J by 4 bases, 3 bases remained unmatched. Germline assignment: CDR1 SEHNR and CDR2 FQNEAQ (reference sequence). The CDR3 loop reads CASSLTGTGYNEQFF. CDR3 DNA sequence: TGTGCCAGCAGCTTAACCGGGACAGGGTACAATGAGCAGTTCTTC.

This clone appeared once. The chain links TRBV5-1 to TRBJ1-4; 11 bases fit TRBD1. Germline V CDR1 and CDR2: SGHRS, YFSETQ. V trimming: 5 bases; J trimming: 7 bases; junction bases outside the gene matches: 7. This CDR3 spans 15 amino acids. In DNA, the CDR3 is TGCGCCAGCAGTCCTTTCGGGACAGGGGGTGAAAAACTGTTTTTT. Residues: CASSPFGTGGEKLFF. Looking up the rest from reference TRBV5-1 and TRBJ1-4 gives the full variable domain: KAGVTQTPRYLIKTRGQQVTLSCSPISGHRSVSWYQQTPGQGLQFLFEYFSETQRNKGNFPGRFSGRQFSNSRSEMNVSTLELGDSALYLCASSPFGTGGEKLFFGSGTQLSVL.

The chain is built from TRBV5-4 and TRBJ1-3; 7 bases are a match to TRBD1. V gave up 2 bases and J gave up 5 bases; unmatched junction bases: 4. Germline CDR1 SGHNT, CDR2 YYREEE (reference sequence). This CDR3 comprises 14 residues. The CDR3 is CASSFQQGRNTIYF. The CDR3 nucleotides read TGTGCCAGCAGCTTCCAACAGGGGAGAAACACCATATATTTT.

This clone was seen just once. This rearrangement joins TRBV15 to TRBJ2-7; D remains ambiguous. There are 12 residues in the CDR3. V was pared by 1 base and J by 5 bases, with 6 bases between. CDR1 is LNHNV, CDR2 YYDKDF, per germline (reference sequence). Here the CDR3 reads CATSRGVHEQYF. CDR3 bases: TGTGCCACCAGCAGAGGAGTGCACGAGCAGTACTTC.

The V and J genes are TRBV14 and TRBJ2-2; TRBD2 matches 12 bases. The CDR3 totals 15 residues. The germline CDR1 and CDR2 sequences are SGHDN and FVKESK. The trim removed 6 bases at V and 1 base at J, leaving 0 bases unmatched. Written as DNA, the CDR3 is TGTGCCAGCAGGGGACTAGCGGGGAACACCGGGGAGCTGTTTTTT. It encodes CASRGLAGNTGELFF. Filled out from reference TRBV14 and TRBJ2-2, the complete variable domain reads EAGVTQFPSHSVIEKGQTVTLRCDPISGHDNLYWYRRVMGKEIKFLLHFVKESKQDESGMPNNRFLAERTGGTYSTLKVQPAELEDSGVYFCASRGLAGNTGELFFGEGSRLTVL.

The chain links TRBV29-1 to TRBJ2-3; D gene unclear. V lost 5 bases to trimming and J lost 1 base, with 10 bases between them. This CDR3 is 13 amino acids long. Germline V gene lookup returns CDR1 SQVTM and CDR2 ANQGSEA. The CDR3 nucleotides are TGCAGCGTTCTGATAGCAGGCACAGATACGCAGTATTTT. This translates into CSVLIAGTDTQYF.

The chain combines TRBV7-9 with TRBJ1-4; D is ambiguous. The CDR3 runs to 14 residues. The V end was cut by 1 base, the J end by 4 bases, with 7 bases between. CDR1 is SEHNR and CDR2 is FQNEAQ in the germline V gene (reference sequence). CDR3 loop: CASSLGQINEKLFF. The CDR3 DNA is TGTGCCAGCAGCTTAGGCCAGATTAATGAAAAACTGTTTTTT.

The chain employs TRBV7-3 and TRBJ2-6, with 10 bases matching TRBD1. V shed 8 bases, J shed 2 bases, and the junction held 0 bases outside the gene matches. Germline CDR1 SGHTA, CDR2 FQGTGA. The CDR3 runs 14 residues. The CDR3 loop is CASGQGAGANVLTF. The CDR3 nucleotides read TGTGCCAGCGGACAGGGGGCTGGGGCCAACGTCCTGACTTTC.

CDR3 sequence (DNA): TGTGCCAGCTCACCCTGGGACAGGGGAGGTTCACAAGATCAGCCCCAGCATTTT. This translates into CASSPWDRGGSQDQPQHF. This chain connects TRBV18 to TRBJ1-5, with 10 nucleotides matching TRBD1. Germline V gene lookup returns CDR1 KGHSH and CDR2 LQKENI. Losses at the gene ends were 3 bases for V and 5 bases for J; bases not matched to a gene: 13. The CDR3 totals 18 residues.

The chain recombines TRBV15 with TRBJ1-1; D call uncertain. Trimming cost V 1 base and J 3 bases, with 12 bases left between them. This CDR3 comprises 15 residues. Per germline, CDR1 LNHNV and CDR2 YYDKDF (reference sequence). The CDR3 reads CATSRVPGGDTEAFF. The CDR3 DNA follows: TGTGCCACCAGCAGAGTACCGGGAGGCGACACTGAAGCTTTCTTT. Combining the CDR3 with reference TRBV15 and TRBJ1-1 gives the whole variable domain DAMVIQNPRYQVTQFGKPVTLSCSQTLNHNVMYWYQQKSSQAPKLLFHYYDKDFNNEADTPDNFQSRRPNTSFCFLDIRSPGLGDTAMYLCATSRVPGGDTEAFFGQGTRLTVV.

The rearrangement uses TRBV30 and TRBJ1-1; unclear D gene. Looked up from germline, CDR1 is GTSNPN and CDR2 is SVGIG (reference sequence). The CDR3 consists of 11 residues. V shed 0 bases and J shed 6 bases, with 5 bases lying between them. The CDR3: CAWSVSSEAFF. For the CDR3, the DNA is TGTGCCTGGAGTGTAAGCTCTGAAGCTTTCTTT. The full variable domain, rest sourced from reference TRBV30 and TRBJ1-1, is SQTIHQWPATLVQPVGSPLSLECTVEGTSNPNLYWYRQAAGRGLQLLFYSVGIGQISSEVPQNLSASRPQDRQFILSSKKLLLSDSGFYLCAWSVSSEAFFGQGTRLTVV.

This chain joins TRBV4-3 and TRBJ2-5; D unresolved. This CDR3 has 18 amino acids. Per the germline V gene, CDR1 is LGHNA and CDR2 is YSLEER. Trimming pared 4 bases from V and 3 bases from J, leaving 24 bases between. CDR3 sequence reads: CASSPLHGPPTEKETQYF. Written as DNA, the CDR3 is TGCGCCAGCAGCCCTCTTCACGGTCCCCCTACTGAAAAAGAGACCCAGTACTTC.

In nucleotides, the CDR3 is TGTGCCAGCAGCTTCCTTAAAACACCCCCGCCTGGCTACACCTTC. Protein product: CASSFLKTPPPGYTF. The rearrangement uses TRBV5-8 and TRBJ1-2, with unresolved D. From germline, CDR1 is SGHTS and CDR2 YDEGEE. This CDR3 contains 15 residues. V lost 2 bases and J 7 bases, leaving 18 bases between the germline ends.

The V and J genes are TRBV7-2 and TRBJ2-2; perhaps TRBD1 as D (5 bases). The CDR3 is made up of 16 amino acids. Germline CDR1 and CDR2: SGHTA and FQGNSA. The V and J ends lost 2 bases and 0 bases respectively, with 10 bases between them. In DNA, the CDR3 is TGTGCCAGCAGCTTAAATGCAGGGTCGAACACCGGGGAGCTGTTTTTT. As protein: CASSLNAGSNTGELFF.